These 31 T cell receptor beta chains came from one sample sequenced in a study of blood T cell repertoires in COVID-19. Repertoires were generated with immunoSEQ multiplex PCR, while TCRdb's copy carries only in-frame clones and drops some. The sample lists under 300,000 clones, around nine tenths occurring once. The sequenced sample consisted of PBMCs or T cells enriched from blood (not recorded which). Receptors originate from a young woman who had recovered from COVID-19.

The chain joins TRBV7-2 to TRBJ2-5; unclear D gene. The CDR3 is made up of 13 amino acids. V was trimmed by 3 bases and J by 5 bases, leaving 10 bases between them. Germline assignment: CDR1 SGHTA and CDR2 FQGNSA. The CDR3 coding sequence is TGTGCCAGCAGCTTTGCAGGTTGGGAGACCCAGTACTTC. Amino acids: CASSFAGWETQYF. Combining the CDR3 with reference TRBV7-2 and TRBJ2-5 gives the whole variable domain GAGVSQSPSNKVTEKGKDVELRCDPISGHTALYWYRQSLGQGLEFLIYFQGNSAPDKSGLPSDRFSAERTGGSVSTLTIQRTQQEDSAVYLCASSFAGWETQYFGPGTRLLVL.

The chain carries TRBV11-3 and TRBJ1-2; 9 bases are shared with TRBD1. Germline assignment: CDR1 SGHNT and CDR2 YENEEA. The ends lost 5 bases at V and 4 bases at J; junction bases unmatched: 2. The CDR3 is made up of 13 amino acids. The CDR3, as DNA: TGTGCCAGCAGCCCGGGACAGGGCTATGGCTACACCTTC. It is translated as CASSPGQGYGYTF.

The chain links TRBV9 to TRBJ1-2, with D possibly TRBD1 on 5 matching bases. The CDR3 has 13 amino acids. Germline V gene lookup returns CDR1 SGDLS and CDR2 YYNGEE. Trimming left V 6 bases short and J 8 bases short, with 17 bases between. The CDR3 sequence: CASTKSQGGGYTF. Written as DNA, the CDR3 is TGTGCCAGCACCAAGTCCCAGGGTGGGGGCTACACCTTC.

J is TRBJ2-3 and V is TRBV3-1 (or the pseudogene TRBV3-2); D gene uncertain. The CDR3 covers 16 residues. The V end lost 1 base, the J end lost 0 bases, and 11 bases lay between the germline ends. The germline V gene encodes CDR1 LGHDT and CDR2 YNNKEL (reference sequence). CDR3 residues: CASSQVSVLSTDTQYF. In DNA form, the CDR3 reads TGTGCCAGCAGCCAAGTCAGTGTCCTTAGCACAGATACGCAGTATTTT.

In its sample, this clone was seen once. The V and J genes are TRBV4-2 and TRBJ1-3; no clear D. The germline gives CDR1 LGHNA, CDR2 YNFKEQ. The CDR3 extends over 16 amino acids. V was shortened by 0 bases and J by 2 bases, with 11 bases between the two germline ends. The CDR3 is CASSQDGLRTGNTIYF. The CDR3 DNA sequence: TGTGCCAGCAGCCAAGATGGCCTTCGAACTGGAAACACCATATATTTT.

The chain recombines TRBV9 with TRBJ1-2; D possibly corresponds to TRBD1 (5 bases). Germline values: CDR1 SGDLS, CDR2 YYNGEE. This CDR3 is built from 15 residues. Trimming pared 0 bases from V and 4 bases from J, leaving 13 bases between. CDR3 loop: CASSVGGEGAYGYTF. CDR3 coding DNA: TGTGCCAGCAGCGTAGGAGGTGAAGGGGCCTATGGCTACACCTTC.

The chain carries TRBV6-5 and TRBJ2-7; a possible D gene is TRBD2 (6 bases). This CDR3 has 14 residues. V gave up 5 bases and J gave up 3 bases, with 14 bases separating them. CDR1 and CDR2 from the germline V gene are MNHEY and SVGAGI. The CDR3 DNA reads as TGTGCCAGCAGTCGGGGTATCGGGGGCTACGAGCAGTACTTC. Translated, it gives CASSRGIGGYEQYF.

The chain recombines TRBV9 with TRBJ2-1; TRBD2 matches at 8 bases. With 4 bases clipped from V and 1 base from J, the junction kept 7 bases outside the gene matches. Germline V gene lookup returns CDR1 SGDLS and CDR2 YYNGEE. The CDR3 runs 16 residues. CDR3 in amino acids: CASSPMIAGSYNEQFF. CDR3 DNA sequence: TGTGCCAGCAGCCCTATGATAGCGGGGTCCTACAATGAGCAGTTCTTC. Filled out from reference TRBV9 and TRBJ2-1, the complete variable domain reads DSGVTQTPKHLITATGQRVTLRCSPRSGDLSVYWYQQSLDQGLQFLIQYYNGEERAKGNILERFSAQQFPDLHSELNLSSLELGDSALYFCASSPMIAGSYNEQFFGPGTRLTVL.

This chain links TRBV10-3 with TRBJ2-3, with 12 positions matching TRBD2. From germline, CDR1 is ENHRY and CDR2 SYGVKD. Trimming removed 10 bases from V and 3 bases from J; junction bases left unmatched: 5. This CDR3 is built from 14 residues. This CDR3 is CATHGTSGTDTQYF. CDR3 sequence (DNA): TGTGCCACCCACGGGACTAGCGGGACAGATACGCAGTATTTT.

The chain is built from TRBV19 and TRBJ1-2, with D perhaps TRBD1 (6 bases). Trimming pared 4 bases from V and 5 bases from J, leaving 8 bases between. The CDR3 is 12 amino acids. The germline V gene has CDR1 LNHDA and CDR2 SQIVND (reference sequence). The CDR3 protein is CASSTGEYGYTF. CDR3 in DNA: TGTGCCAGTAGTACAGGGGAGTATGGCTACACCTTC.

The chain combines TRBV5-8 with TRBJ2-1; 8 nucleotides align to TRBD1. This CDR3 has 17 amino acids. Germline trimming cut 4 bases from V and 3 bases from J; bases unmatched to any gene: 12. The germline V gene encodes CDR1 SGHTS and CDR2 YDEGEE. In DNA form, the CDR3 reads TGTGCCAGCAGCCCTGGGACAGGTGTTATTTTCTACAATGAGCAGTTCTTC. Encoded protein: CASSPGTGVIFYNEQFF.

This chain joins TRBV4-2 and TRBJ1-2; TRBD1 agrees at 9 bases. CDR3 size: 15 residues. V lost 1 base to trimming and J lost 2 bases; unmatched junction nucleotides: 2. Germline-derived CDR1 and CDR2 are LGHNA and YNFKEQ. CDR3 protein: CASSQVTGGNYGYTF. The DNA of the CDR3 is TGTGCCAGCAGCCAAGTTACAGGGGGCAACTATGGCTACACCTTC.

The rearrangement links TRBV5-6 to TRBJ1-5; D unclear. Looked up from germline, CDR1 is SGHDT and CDR2 is YYEEEE. The CDR3 has 14 residues. Trimming removed 2 bases at V and 0 bases at J, with 6 bases between. Here the CDR3 reads CASSFGSSNQPQHF. The CDR3 DNA is TGTGCCAGCAGCTTCGGGTCTAGCAATCAGCCCCAGCATTTT.

The J gene is TRBJ1-1, the V gene TRBV2; D is perhaps TRBD1 (6 bases). This CDR3 region has 13 residues. Trimming stripped 6 bases from V and 1 base from J, with 9 bases between. The V gene's germline CDR1 is SNHLY and CDR2 FYNNEI. CDR3 region: CASRQGPNTEAFF. CDR3 DNA: TGTGCCAGCAGACAGGGCCCGAACACTGAAGCTTTCTTT.

This chain links TRBV4-1 with TRBJ2-1; D is uncertain. The germline CDR1 and CDR2 sequences are MGHRA and YSYEKL. The CDR3 totals 15 residues. V was trimmed by 1 base and J by 10 bases, leaving 17 bases between them. The CDR3 DNA reads TGCGCCAGCAGCCAAGTCGGAGCTAAAACTTACGAGCAGTTCTTC. Protein product: CASSQVGAKTYEQFF.

This clone showed up just a few times. The V and J genes are TRBV28 and TRBJ2-3; D is uncertain. Trimming removed 6 bases from V and 1 base from J, with 11 bases in between. CDR3 length: 14 amino acids. Looked up from germline, CDR1 is MDHEN and CDR2 is SYDVKM. CDR3 nucleotides: TGTGCCAGCAGCAATGACTGGGGCACAGATACGCAGTATTTT. Protein sequence: CASSNDWGTDTQYF.

This clone came up a few times. This chain uses TRBV5-8 with TRBJ1-2; no clear D gene. The CDR3 consists of 16 residues. Germline lookup yields CDR1 SGHTS and CDR2 YDEGEE. V gave up 2 bases and J gave up 8 bases, with 22 bases separating them. CDR3 bases: TGTGCCAGCAGCTTACTTGCAGGCCCACTTACGGAAGGCTACACCTTC. Translation: CASSLLAGPLTEGYTF.

V and J are TRBV12-3 or TRBV12-4 and TRBJ1-1; D is perhaps TRBD1 (6 bases). V lost 3 bases, J lost 5 bases, and 10 bases lay in between. CDR3 length equals 13 residues. CDR3 region: CASSFGRGTEAFF. The CDR3, as DNA: TGTGCCAGCAGTTTTGGCAGGGGAACTGAAGCTTTCTTT.

The chain couples TRBV7-2 to TRBJ2-2; 9 nucleotides align to TRBD2. V dropped 4 bases and J dropped 3; count of bases not matched to a gene: 6. The germline CDR1 and CDR2 sequences are SGHTA and FQGNSA. This CDR3 spans 16 amino acids. CDR3 sequence (DNA): TGTGCCAGCAGCTCCCACCTAGCGGGGTACACCGGGGAGCTGTTTTTT. Protein: CASSSHLAGYTGELFF. Drawing the rest from reference TRBV7-2 and TRBJ2-2, the complete variable domain is GAGVSQSPSNKVTEKGKDVELRCDPISGHTALYWYRQSLGQGLEFLIYFQGNSAPDKSGLPSDRFSAERTGGSVSTLTIQRTQQEDSAVYLCASSSHLAGYTGELFFGEGSRLTVL.

The V call is TRBV9, the J call TRBJ1-1; D uncertain. The germline CDR1 and CDR2 sequences are SGDLS and YYNGEE. V lost 3 bases to trimming and J lost 5 bases, with 14 bases between them. The CDR3 loop spans 14 amino acids. The CDR3, as DNA: TGTGCCAGCAGCGCCGGGGTATCGGGAACTGAAGCTTTCTTT. This translates into CASSAGVSGTEAFF.

V is TRBV19 and J is TRBJ1-6; D gene unclear. Trimming took off 5 bases at V and 9 bases at J, with 11 bases between the two ends. Germline loops: CDR1 LNHDA, CDR2 SQIVND (reference sequence). The CDR3 sequence is 13 residues long. CDR3 sequence: CASSQSGGSPLHF. The CDR3 DNA reads as TGTGCCAGTAGTCAATCAGGTGGTTCACCCCTCCACTTT.

To note about this clone: The sample holds other DNA sequences that translate to the same CDR3. This rearrangement joins TRBV20-1 to TRBJ1-1, with D uncertain. This CDR3 contains 11 residues. Deletions cut 6 bases from V and 1 base from J, with 6 bases between. CDR1 and CDR2 from the germline V gene are DFQATT and SNEGSKA (reference sequence). The CDR3 coding sequence is TGCAGTGCGCGGGGGAACACTGAAGCTTTCTTT. Translated, it gives CSARGNTEAFF.

The V call is TRBV7-2, the J call TRBJ2-1; TRBD2 matches 12 bases. The germline V gene has CDR1 SGHTA and CDR2 FQGNSA. V was pared by 6 bases and J by 7 bases, with 1 base of the junction left unmatched. This CDR3 comprises 13 residues. The CDR3, as DNA: TGTGCCAGCAGTGGACTAGCGGGAAATGAGCAGTTCTTC. This sequence encodes CASSGLAGNEQFF. Drawing the rest from reference TRBV7-2 and TRBJ2-1, the complete variable domain is GAGVSQSPSNKVTEKGKDVELRCDPISGHTALYWYRQSLGQGLEFLIYFQGNSAPDKSGLPSDRFSAERTGGSVSTLTIQRTQQEDSAVYLCASSGLAGNEQFFGPGTRLTVL.

The V gene is TRBV3-1 (or the pseudogene TRBV3-2), the J gene TRBJ2-3; TRBD1 matches at 7 bases. There are 17 residues in the CDR3. Unmatched junction bases numbered 11, after V lost 1 base and J lost 4 bases. Germline-derived CDR1 and CDR2 are LGHDT and YNNKEL (reference sequence). The CDR3 loop is CASSQGTGLSRADTQYF. CDR3 sequence (DNA): TGTGCCAGCAGCCAAGGGACAGGACTTAGCCGGGCAGATACGCAGTATTTT.

This chain connects TRBV5-1 to TRBJ1-4; D is possibly TRBD1 (6 bases). The CDR3 spans 14 residues. Trimming took off 4 bases at V and 4 bases at J, with 11 bases between the two ends. CDR1 and CDR2 (germline): SGHRS, YFSETQ. CDR3 sequence: CASSLRGNNEKLFF. DNA of the CDR3: TGCGCCAGCAGCCTAAGGGGGAATAATGAAAAACTGTTTTTT.

This chain connects TRBV7-2 to TRBJ1-2; 10 bases map to TRBD1. V shed 4 bases and J 5 bases; nucleotides not matched to a gene: 4. The CDR3 runs to 14 residues. CDR1 is SGHTA and CDR2 is FQGNSA in the germline V gene. CDR3 nucleotides: TGTGCCAGCAGCTCCGGGACAGGGGTTTATGGCTACACCTTC. It yields the protein CASSSGTGVYGYTF.

This chain uses TRBV24-1 with TRBJ2-2; D may be TRBD1 (6 bases). This CDR3 is 15 amino acids long. Trimming cost V 7 bases and J 2 bases, with 13 bases left between them. From germline, CDR1 is KGHDR and CDR2 SFDVKD. CDR3 sequence reads: CATRAPQGNTGELFF. The CDR3 nucleotides are TGTGCCACCAGGGCCCCACAGGGTAACACCGGGGAGCTGTTTTTT.

The CDR3 DNA sequence: TGTGCCAGCACCGTCAACGGGGCCTACAATGAGCAGTTCTTC. Residues: CASTVNGAYNEQFF. V usage is TRBV7-2 and J usage is TRBJ2-1; tentatively, D is TRBD2 (5 bases). Germline V gene lookup returns CDR1 SGHTA and CDR2 FQGNSA. V dropped 7 bases and J dropped 2 bases, with 12 bases sitting between them. The CDR3 has 14 amino acids.

This sequence joins TRBV24-1 and TRBJ2-3; 11 bases fit TRBD2. The ends lost 6 bases at V and 6 bases at J; junction bases unmatched: 7. Germline V gene data show CDR1 as KGHDR and CDR2 as SFDVKD. The CDR3 totals 15 residues. CDR3 DNA sequence: TGTGCCACCAGTTCTAGCGGGGGGCTCTGGGATACGCAGTATTTT. As protein: CATSSSGGLWDTQYF.

The chain employs TRBV30 and TRBJ1-2; D ambiguous. Germline CDR1 reads GTSNPN; CDR2 reads SVGIG (reference sequence). This CDR3 is 14 amino acids long. V gave up 2 bases and J gave up 3 bases, with 13 bases separating them. CDR3 bases: TGTGCCTGGAGTTACAGAAGTCCCCACTATGGCTACACCTTC. Residues: CAWSYRSPHYGYTF. Combining the CDR3 with reference TRBV30 and TRBJ1-2 gives the whole variable domain SQTIHQWPATLVQPVGSPLSLECTVEGTSNPNLYWYRQAAGRGLQLLFYSVGIGQISSEVPQNLSASRPQDRQFILSSKKLLLSDSGFYLCAWSYRSPHYGYTFGSGTRLTVV.

This chain joins TRBV19 and TRBJ1-5, with TRBD1 identical over 7 bases. The V gene's germline CDR1 is LNHDA and CDR2 SQIVND (reference sequence). With V trimmed by 0 bases and J by 7 bases, 9 bases remained unmatched. This CDR3 comprises 16 residues. CDR3 bases: TGTGCCAGTAGTATAGATTCAGGGGGAACCGGCCAGCCCCAGCATTTT. Translated: CASSIDSGGTGQPQHF.